A selection of T cell receptor beta chains follows, all from one sample in a study of beta chain features in type 1 diabetes. Here immunoSEQ multiplex PCR was the method, and the copy in TCRdb shows in-frame clones only, minus some. The sample includes about 450,000 clones, roughly an eighth of them seen just once. The sample was naive CD4+ T cells from blood. The source of these receptors is a young woman in good health. Both conserved end residues are part of each CDR3. D genes are given only for firm matches. Size tells how often a clone was seen (once, few, many) or the class of an expanded clone, and some rows leave it out.

clone_size	v_call	d_call	j_call	cdr3_nt	cdr3_aa
few	TRBV15	NA	TRBJ2-7	TGTGCCACCAGCAGGTTACTGACAGACTCCTACGAGCAGTACTTC	CATSRLLTDSYEQYF
NA	TRBV5-4	TRBD1	TRBJ1-2	TGTGCCAGCAGGCCGGGACAGGAAGAATATGGCTACACCTTC	CASRPGQEEYGYTF
NA	TRBV4-2	NA	TRBJ1-2	TGTGCCAGCAGCCAAGAATTAGACAGCACTTATGGCTACACCTTC	CASSQELDSTYGYTF
few	TRBV29-1	NA	TRBJ2-1	TGCAGCGTTGGCCCCCAATCGCAGTTCTTC	CSVGPQSQFF
few	TRBV7-9	NA	TRBJ1-6	TGTGCCAGCAGCCTCACGGGGCATTCACCCCTCCACTTT	CASSLTGHSPLHF
NA	TRBV11-3	NA	TRBJ2-4	TGTGCCAGCAGCTTCCTGGCGGGCGGACCCAAAAACATTCAGTACTTC	CASSFLAGGPKNIQYF
NA	TRBV30	TRBD1	TRBJ1-4	TGTGCCTGGAGTGTACTGACAGGGGGTCCTGAAAAACTGTTTTTT	CAWSVLTGGPEKLFF
NA	TRBV7-9	TRBD1	TRBJ1-2	TGTGCCAGCAACCGGGACAGTGGTTATGGCTACACCTTC	CASNRDSGYGYTF
NA	TRBV9	TRBD1	TRBJ1-2	TGTGCCAGCAGCGTATCACCCGGGACAGGTCGTGGCTACACCTTC	CASSVSPGTGRGYTF
NA	TRBV7-2	NA	TRBJ2-2	TGTGCCAGCAGTCCCCGACAGGGAGGGAACACCGGGGAGCTGTTTTTT	CASSPRQGGNTGELFF
few	TRBV14	NA	TRBJ2-2	TGTGCCAGCAGCCAAAGGTCTGGACCCACCGCCACCGGGGAGCTGTTTTTT	CASSQRSGPTATGELFF
NA	TRBV5-4	NA	TRBJ2-3	TGTGCCAGCAGCCCGAGCCTACCAGATACGCAGTATTTT	CASSPSLPDTQYF
few	TRBV7-2	NA	TRBJ2-7	TGTGCCAGCTCCCAGGGACGATACGAGCAGTACTTC	CASSQGRYEQYF
few	TRBV6-5	NA	TRBJ1-1	TGTGCCAGCAGTTACCGGCAGGCAACCTACCTGAGAGCTTTCTTT	CASSYRQATYLRAFF
NA	TRBV5-4	TRBD1	TRBJ2-7	TGTGCCAGCAGCGTCGGGACAGAATCTATCTACGAGCAGTACTTC	CASSVGTESIYEQYF
few	TRBV7-2	NA	TRBJ2-3	TGTGCCAGCAGCTTAGTCGGGTTCGGCACAGATACGCAGTATTTT	CASSLVGFGTDTQYF
many	TRBV9	TRBD2	TRBJ2-7	TGTGCCAGCAGCCCGGCCCCTAGCGGGAGCGCCTACGAGCAGTACTTC	CASSPAPSGSAYEQYF
few	TRBV7-9	TRBD1	TRBJ1-4	TGTGCCAGCAGCCCGGGGGACAGGGAAGGTGAAAAACTGTTTTTT	CASSPGDREGEKLFF
few	TRBV7-2	NA	TRBJ2-5	TGTGCCAGCAGCTTAGCGCCGACTAGAGGGGAGACCCAGTACTTC	CASSLAPTRGETQYF
few	TRBV19	TRBD1	TRBJ2-1	TGTGCCAGTAGACAGGGGGGCTCCTACAATGAGCAGTTCTTC	CASRQGGSYNEQFF
few	TRBV30	NA	TRBJ1-4	TGTGCCTGGAGTCGTAATGAAAAACTGTTTTTT	CAWSRNEKLFF
NA	TRBV7-8	TRBD1	TRBJ1-2	TGTGCCAGCAGCTCGACCGGGACAGGGCCCAAGGGCTATGGCTACACCTTC	CASSSTGTGPKGYGYTF
few	TRBV10-3	NA	TRBJ2-7	TGTGCCAACGCTAAAAAGGAGGCCTACGAGCAGTACTTC	CANAKKEAYEQYF
NA	TRBV6-5	NA	TRBJ2-6	TGTGCCAGCAGTTACGGCTCCTCTGGGGCCAACGTCCTGACTTTC	CASSYGSSGANVLTF
many	TRBV21-1	NA	TRBJ2-1	TGTGCCAGCAGCAAAGTGCGGACCTCCTACAATGAGCAGTTCTTC	CASSKVRTSYNEQFF
few	TRBV2	NA	TRBJ2-2	TGTGCCAGCAGTTTCTCGGGCGGGGAGCTGTTTTTT	CASSFSGGELFF